Sequencing of this T cell receptor (beta chain) was carried out in a study of immune cell composition in non-small cell lung cancer. Study outcomes and limitations: Tumour-associated clones >0.5% occurred in roughly a third of adenocarcinomas, about 69% of squamous. Smoking pack-years did not significantly correlate with tumour TCR-beta clonality. TIL tumour reactivity correlated with maximal tumour-associated clone frequency in adenocarcinoma.

The germline V gene encodes CDR1 MNHEY and CDR2 SMNVEV (reference sequence). The CDR3 is 16 amino acids. V gave up 5 bases and J gave up 7 bases; unmatched junction bases: 10. The sample holds a few counts of this clone. As yet, its antigen is unknown. Sequencing used immunoSEQ multiplex PCR; TCRdb keeps in-frame clones, though not all of them. The sample records several thousand clones, 67% being singletons. Normal lung was sampled as far from the tumour as possible, at least 3 cm. This chain links TRBV27 with TRBJ1-6; TRBD1 agrees at 8 bases. Sequences were obtained from non-adjacent lung tissue. This clonotype originated in a human donor with non-small cell lung cancer. In DNA, the CDR3 is TGTGCCAGCAGTGATCCGGGACAGGCGCCGAATTCACCCCTCCACTTT. Amino acid sequence: CASSDPGQAPNSPLHF.